The T cell receptor beta chain described here comes from a study of blood T cell repertoires in COVID-19. Across the study: Donors in the United States, Italy and Spain gave samples during acute or convalescent COVID-19.

Germline V CDR1 and CDR2: MDHEN, SYDVKM. V lost 6 bases, J lost 1 base, and 20 bases lay in between. There are 17 residues in the CDR3. The study drew participants aged roughly 18 to 89 years from around 24 US areas. Participants' reported clinical history set cohort assignment. In the original workflow: Cell counts per sample came from amplifying reference gene primers. Clones were sequenced by immunoSEQ multiplex PCR, and TCRdb holds only the in-frame ones, with some missing. For V, J and clone size, that table is used; D and trimming come from the DNA. The sample has 150,000 to 200,000 clones; around 80% are singletons.

The sample taken for sequencing was PBMCs or T cells enriched from blood (not recorded which). This TCR was sampled from a woman aged 45 to 65 with acute COVID-19. The V call is TRBV28, the J call TRBJ2-3; maybe TRBD2 (6 bases). In DNA, the CDR3 is TGTGCCAGCAGCCTGCGGGGATTCAGACTTCGCACAGATACGCAGTATTTT. Its translation: CASSLRGFRLRTDTQYF.